This T cell receptor (beta chain) came from a study of cytomegalovirus exposure and HLA in healthy donors. PCR primers comprised 60 Vbeta and 13 Jbeta primers. Original processing notes: Later, an analysis found roughly 80 million unique TCR beta chains, and 9.5 million to 12 million of these were shared. Repertoires were generated with immunoSEQ multiplex PCR, while TCRdb's copy carries only in-frame clones and drops some. V and J calls and clone size are copied from that table; D and trimming were computed from the DNA. The sample shows about 190,000 clones, 70% to 75% of them seen only once. Study-level results: Investigators reported 150 to 200 TCR beta chains as tied to cytomegalovirus. Among TCR sequences, most were rare, though some public TCRs appeared in many donors.

Germline CDR1 reads LNHDA; CDR2 reads SQIVND (reference sequence). J lost 2 bases, V lost 8 bases, and 12 bases had no gene match. The CDR3 is 17 residues long. Worth noting for this clone: The antigen is unknown.

The sequence came from a woman aged 25 to 39 in good health and CMV-seropositive. Sequenced: PBMCs. V and J are TRBV19 and TRBJ2-1, with 10 bases aligning to TRBD1. The CDR3 nucleotides read TGTGCCAGTGCCCCTGATTTCGGGACAGGGGCCTACAATGAGCAGTTCTTC. It specifies CASAPDFGTGAYNEQFF.